This T cell receptor beta chain was obtained from a study of shared clonotypes between healthy human individuals. Findings of the study overall: Clonotype sharing among the donors was expected to vary with sequencing depth. Estimated richness values were generally larger in naive subsets than in memory subsets. Non-shared clonotypes had lower generation probabilities than those shared by all four donors.

In this sample, this clone turned up once. As yet, its antigen is unknown. All participating donors were Caucasian adults from Nashville, Tennessee. Here immunoSEQ multiplex PCR was the method, and the copy in TCRdb shows in-frame clones only, minus some. The profile covers a few million clones, with around 95% appearing a single time and more than 0.1% taken by the ten largest. The V and J ends lost 5 bases and 7 bases respectively, with 14 bases between them. This CDR3 spans 13 amino acids. Looked up from germline, CDR1 is WNHNN and CDR2 is SYGVQD (reference sequence). The sequenced sample was naive CD4+ T cells sorted from blood. The subset is: CD45RA+ positively selected. The receptor was derived from a man younger than 30 in good health. This chain links TRBV10-1 with TRBJ1-2; D not resolved. Here the CDR3 reads CASSSDRDRGYTF. As DNA, the CDR3 is TGCGCCAGCAGTTCGGATCGCGACCGTGGCTACACCTTC.